The count of the clone carrying this T cell receptor (beta chain) is one. Its target is unknown. The data are from a study of blood T cells in healthy people across ages. Study conclusions and caveats: Researchers judged that diversity estimates from one million T cells fell short of true values. Long-lived donors carried more naive CD4+ cells and greater diversity than aged donors.

Extracted total RNA amounted to at least 6 micrograms for each sample. Alongside a J-beta primer mix, a sample-barcoded 5' primer served in a second PCR lasting roughly 7 to 11 cycles. TCRdb reprocessed the 5' RACE reads via MiXCR and lists one record per CDR3 protein. The repertoire includes 1.2 million to 1.5 million distinct CDR3 sequences, 45% to 70% of them detected once, and 6.5% to 8.5% sits in the top ten. The germline CDR1 and CDR2 sequences are SGHVS and FNYEAQ. V was clipped by 5 bases and J by 6 bases, with 20 bases between them. The CDR3 runs to 15 residues. Sequencing used blood. V and J are TRBV7-6 and TRBJ2-7, with D perhaps assigned TRBD1 or TRBD2 (5 bases each). The source is a man aged 18 to 35 in good health. The CDR3: CASSDHRDATCEQYF. The CDR3 coding sequence is TGTGCCAGCAGCGACCACCGGGACGCAACCTGCGAGCAGTACTTC.